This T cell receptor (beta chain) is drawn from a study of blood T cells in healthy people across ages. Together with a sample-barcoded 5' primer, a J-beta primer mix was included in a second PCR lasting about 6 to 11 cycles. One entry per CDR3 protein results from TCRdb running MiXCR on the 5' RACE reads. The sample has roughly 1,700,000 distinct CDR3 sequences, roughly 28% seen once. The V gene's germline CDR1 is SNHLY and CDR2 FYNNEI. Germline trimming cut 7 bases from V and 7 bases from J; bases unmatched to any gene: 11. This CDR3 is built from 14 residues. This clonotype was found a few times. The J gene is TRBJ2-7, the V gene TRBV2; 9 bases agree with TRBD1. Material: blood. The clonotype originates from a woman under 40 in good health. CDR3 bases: TGTGCCAGCACCCTTAGACAGGGGGACAATGAGCAGTACTTC. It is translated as CASTLRQGDNEQYF.